What follows are 18 T cell receptor beta chains derived from one specimen sequenced in a study of T cells after somatic rescue of genetic block (dated by TCRdb to the early 2020s). Libraries were built with the immunoSEQ multiplex PCR assay. TCRdb stores this immuneACCESS table with in-frame sequences only. Part of the clones is absent; in the studies checked, under half of the shortfall reflects unresolved V genes, and no reason is known for the rest. This sample gives 60,000 to 75,000 clones in total; approximately 90% of them show up just once. The top ten hold around 3% of the sample. Sequenced material: peripheral blood mononuclear cells (PBMCs). Receptors were obtained from a man aged 40-50 years.

The chain joins TRBV2 to TRBJ2-1; perhaps TRBD2 as D (5 bases). The CDR3 runs to 15 residues. Looked up from germline, CDR1 is SNHLY and CDR2 is FYNNEI. V shed 2 bases and J shed 3 bases, with 11 bases lying between them. The CDR3 loop reads CASSEIVEGYNEQFF. The CDR3 nucleotides read TGTGCCAGCAGTGAAATCGTAGAGGGCTACAATGAGCAGTTCTTC.

The chain employs TRBV9 and TRBJ2-3; TRBD1 matches at 10 bases. CDR3 length: 19 residues. After removal of 4 bases from V and 0 bases from J, the junction contained 14 bases not matched to a gene. CDR1 is SGDLS and CDR2 is YYNGEE in the germline V gene. The CDR3 protein is CASSIRPQTGGGSTDTQYF. CDR3 DNA sequence: TGTGCCAGCAGCATCAGACCCCAGACAGGGGGCGGGAGCACAGATACGCAGTATTTT.

The CDR3 here is CASKYGSNQPQHF. CDR3 coding DNA: TGTGCCAGTAAGTATGGCAGCAATCAGCCCCAGCATTTT. The J gene is TRBJ1-5, the V gene TRBV19; D call uncertain. The V end lost 7 bases, the J end lost 1 base, and 8 bases lay between the germline ends. The germline V gene has CDR1 LNHDA and CDR2 SQIVND (reference sequence). There are 13 residues in the CDR3.

This chain connects TRBV7-9 to TRBJ2-5; D tentatively reads TRBD1 or TRBD2 (5 bases each). CDR1 and CDR2 (germline): SEHNR, FQNEAQ (reference sequence). This CDR3 comprises 15 residues. Trimming removed 2 bases from V and 2 bases from J, with 12 bases in between. The chain's CDR3 is CASSLRLGEQETQYF. CDR3 nucleotide sequence: TGTGCCAGCAGCTTAAGGTTGGGGGAACAAGAGACCCAGTACTTC.

The J gene is TRBJ1-3, the V gene TRBV4-1, with 8 bases that match TRBD1. Trimming at V came to 6 bases and at J to 0 bases, leaving 4 bases not matched to a gene. CDR3 size: 15 residues. Looked up from germline, CDR1 is MGHRA and CDR2 is YSYEKL. The CDR3 is CASRDRARSGNTIYF. Here the CDR3 DNA reads TGCGCCAGCAGGGACAGGGCGCGCTCTGGAAACACCATATATTTT.

CDR3 in DNA: TGCAGCGTAGACAGACAGGAGGCCACTGAAGCTTTCTTT. Protein sequence: CSVDRQEATEAFF. V and J are TRBV29-1 and TRBJ1-1; D is perhaps TRBD1 (6 bases). The germline V gene has CDR1 SQVTM and CDR2 ANQGSEA. Trimming stripped 6 bases from V and 4 bases from J, with 15 bases between. There are 13 residues in the CDR3.

V is TRBV10-3 and J is TRBJ1-2; 7 positions match TRBD1. The CDR3 covers 12 residues. CDR1 is ENHRY and CDR2 is SYGVKD in the germline V gene. The ends lost 9 bases at V and 3 bases at J; junction bases unmatched: 4. CDR3 loop: CAITGADYGYTF. CDR3 nucleotide sequence: TGTGCCATTACAGGGGCGGACTATGGCTACACCTTC.

The genes are TRBV28 and TRBJ2-7; D is uncertain. CDR3 length equals 14 residues. Germline CDR1 MDHEN, CDR2 SYDVKM. Trimming removed 3 bases at V and 0 bases at J, with 9 bases between. The CDR3 here is CASSFVENSYEQYF. In DNA form, the CDR3 reads TGTGCCAGCAGTTTTGTAGAGAACTCCTACGAGCAGTACTTC.

The chain uses TRBV4-3 and TRBJ2-7, with D hard to call. The CDR3 is made up of 14 amino acids. In germline, CDR1 is LGHNA, CDR2 YSLEER. V was pared by 0 bases and J by 3 bases, with 9 bases between. CDR3 loop: CASSQEPEYYEQYF. The CDR3 DNA sequence: TGCGCCAGCAGCCAAGAACCGGAGTACTACGAGCAGTACTTC.

This clone came up once. V and J are TRBV11-2 and TRBJ2-7; the D gene is possibly TRBD2 (5 bases). The ends were cut back, 5 bases at V and 4 bases at J, with 12 bases in the middle. Germline V gene sequence: CDR1 SGHAT, CDR2 FQNNGV. The CDR3 length is 13 residues. CDR3 sequence reads: CASSLYEGYEQYF. The CDR3 nucleotides read TGTGCCAGCAGCCTCTATGAGGGATACGAGCAGTACTTC.

This chain uses TRBV18 with TRBJ1-4; tentative D call: TRBD1 (6 bases). Between the trimmed V and J ends, which lost 5 bases and 3 bases, there was a span of 13 bases. This CDR3 contains 15 residues. Germline CDR1 KGHSH, CDR2 LQKENI. As DNA, the CDR3 is TGTGCCAGCTCATCAGACAGGCGGGCTAATGAAAAACTGTTTTTT. Residues: CASSSDRRANEKLFF.

V usage is TRBV6-6 and J usage is TRBJ2-5, with 8 bases matching TRBD1. CDR1 MNHNY and CDR2 SVGAGI come from the germline V gene (reference sequence). The V and J ends lost 6 bases and 5 bases, in that order; junction bases with no gene match: 2. The CDR3 length is 12 residues. The CDR3 reads CASSRQGETQYF. The DNA for the CDR3 is TGTGCCAGCAGCAGACAGGGGGAGACCCAGTACTTC.

The chain couples TRBV6-6 to TRBJ2-7, with a weak D call TRBD2 (5 bases). In germline, CDR1 is MNHNY, CDR2 SVGAGI (reference sequence). There are 14 residues in the CDR3. V lost 0 bases, J lost 4 bases, and 10 bases lay in between. The CDR3 protein is CASSYSAGNYEQYF. The CDR3 region has the DNA TGTGCCAGCAGTTACTCGGCCGGGAATTACGAGCAGTACTTC.

The chain joins TRBV5-6 to TRBJ2-3, with a possible D match to TRBD2 (6 bases). V was cut by 0 bases and J by 3 bases, with 14 bases left in between. Per germline, CDR1 SGHDT and CDR2 YYEEEE. The length of the CDR3 is 16 residues. The CDR3 loop reads CASSLAGGERTDTQYF. In DNA form, the CDR3 reads TGTGCCAGCAGCTTGGCCGGGGGAGAGAGGACAGATACGCAGTATTTT.

V usage is TRBV6-6 and J usage is TRBJ2-2; a weak D match, TRBD1 (5 bases). CDR1 and CDR2 from the germline V gene are MNHNY and SVGAGI (reference sequence). This CDR3 spans 14 amino acids. The V gene lost 2 bases and the J gene lost 2 bases, with 6 bases spanning the gap. The CDR3 coding sequence is TGTGCCAGCAGTTACAGGGGCAACACCGGGGAGCTGTTTTTT. Its protein product is CASSYRGNTGELFF.

This chain uses TRBV27 with TRBJ2-5; 12 bases are shared with TRBD2. The germline V gene has CDR1 MNHEY and CDR2 SMNVEV (reference sequence). The length of the CDR3 is 15 residues. V lost 5 bases and J lost 4; bases outside the gene matches: 5. The CDR3 DNA reads as TGTGCCAGCAGTAATCGGGGACTAGCGGGAGAGACCCAGTACTTC. It yields the protein CASSNRGLAGETQYF.

The chain is built from TRBV25-1 and TRBJ1-2, with D tentatively TRBD1 (5 bases). CDR3 length: 13 residues. Trimming cost V 7 bases and J 7 bases, with 16 bases left between them. The germline V gene encodes CDR1 MGHDK and CDR2 SYGVNS. The DNA of the CDR3 is TGTGCCAGCATTCTGGGGGGGAATCGTGGCTACACCTTC. This gives the protein CASILGGNRGYTF.

This clone was detected only once. The chain uses TRBV9 and TRBJ2-5; 11 bases map to TRBD2. The CDR3 extends over 15 amino acids. Unmatched junction bases numbered 8, after V lost 6 bases and J lost 4 bases. CDR1 and CDR2 (germline): SGDLS, YYNGEE. DNA for the CDR3: TGTGCCAGCACCCTTAGCGGGGGGGCATTAGAGACCCAGTACTTC. It is translated as CASTLSGGALETQYF.